This T cell receptor (beta chain) was recovered during a study of shared clonotypes between healthy human individuals (dated by TCRdb to 2018 to 2021). In terms of the full investigation: A few men and two women, aged 18 to 49 years, made up the cohort. To estimate repertoire size and how much clonotype sharing occurs between individuals, the study deeply sequenced the blood TCR repertoires of roughly 5 healthy adults. Different laboratories and diverse techniques were used to prepare libraries and sequence TCR repertoires, to increase sequencing depth and limit assay-specific biases. For each donor, CD4 naive and CD4 memory were each given three plates, CD8 naive was given two plates, and CD8 memory was given one plate. Each donor's leukapheresis produced roughly between roughly 0.85 and 10 billion PBMCs.

The CDR3 holds 15 amino acids from the cysteine to the phenylalanine. Kept here is only the CDR3 DNA, which spans 45 bases and is read in frame from base 1. Per the germline V gene, LGHNA is the CDR1 and YNFKEQ is the CDR2. V and J are trimmed by 4 bases and 4 bases, and the gene matches miss 10 bases of the junction. CD8 naive samples consisted of CD45RO-negative cells that were positively selected for CCR7, yielding a CD45RA+CCR7+ population without TemRA cells. Donors were healthy HIV-negative adults with no recently reported acute infections or vaccinations. Every donor was a Caucasian adult residing in Nashville, Tennessee, USA. Blood was collected by leukapheresis, and PBMCs were isolated by Ficoll-Histopaque density gradient centrifugation and then cryopreserved in liquid nitrogen vapor phase. Purity and quantity of every magnetically sorted T cell population were checked by analytical flow cytometry. Each sorted fraction had its genomic DNA isolated and then quantified by UV absorbance on a Nanodrop 2000c.

General conclusions and limits of the study: Compared with non-shared clonotypes, clonotypes shared by all four sorted-subset donors had higher generation probabilities. Sampling was restricted to blood, and TCR repertoires in tissue are likely to differ from TCR repertoires in blood. Because the study included a small number of donors, the genetic and exposure-history diversity represented was limited. About 5% of naive CD4, 3.5% of naive CD8, 2.3% of memory CD4, and less than 0.45% of memory CD8 clonotypes were shared across four donors. Based on pairwise subsampling, the degree of clonotype sharing among donors was expected to be affected by sequencing depth. Incomplete sequencing was indicated by rarefaction of sorted-subset datasets, despite the large sequencing depth. Naive subsets generally had larger estimated clonotype richness than memory subsets.

With respect to this clone: Which antigen it targets is not known. No base qualities exist here, and no much larger clone lies one base off it.

Using the deep immunoSEQ assay, TCR CDR3 regions were amplified from genomic DNA by multiplex PCR. Extracted genomic DNA from each cell subset was spread evenly across all wells of several immunoSEQ 96-well plates, with each plate serving as a replicate. For sorted subsets, each replicate PCR was loaded with roughly 0.2 ug genomic DNA, equivalent to 30,000 or so T cell genomes. The purified libraries were quantified using a Qubit 3.0 fluorometer, sized with a Bioanalyzer 2100, and then quantified again using the KAPA Library Quantification kit. Every immunoSEQ 96-well plate was sequenced on a dedicated single-read 150-cycle Illumina NextSeq 550 flow cell. Turning to the authors' computational methods: The immunoSEQ output contained only junctional sequences without quality scores, so filtering could not match that applied to full-length reads. Sequences were annotated with PyIR, a Python wrapper for IgBLAST v1.9, using IMGT germline references to assign V/J genes and CDR3. Reads were filtered out if the reads had weak V/J assignments (E-value above 1e-6), no CDR3, stop codons, out-of-frame junctions, or ambiguous translated residues. V3J clonotypes were defined as sequences sharing an identical inferred V gene, J gene, and CDR3 amino acid sequence. The percentage overlap between two repertoires was calculated by dividing the number of shared unique clonotypes by the size of the smaller repertoire. Richness of each repertoire was evaluated using RTK rarefaction, the Chao1 estimator, and Recon v2.1 estimates of unobserved clonotypes. For all TCRbeta clonotypes obtained by the gDNA method from four donors, generation probabilities were computed with OLGA. In TCRdb, the immuneACCESS table is reduced to in-frame sequences with V and J assigned. These tables do not hold every clone; where another copy was compared, an unresolved V gene accounts for under half, and the others remain unexplained. The D gene and trimming were derived from the DNA, and the V and J assignments and clone size from that table. The sample contains about 1,900,000 clones, about 95% of them found a single time. The ten largest account for approximately 1% of the sample.

This TCR came from a young man in good health. Sequencing was performed on naive CD8+ T cells sorted from blood. The sample's cell subset or site label is to be understood as: CD45RA+CCR7+. The rearranged segments are TRBV4-2 and TRBJ2-7; the junction holds 7 bases that match TRBD2. The nucleotide sequence is TGTGCCAGCAGCCTGAACCGGGACTACGATTACGAGCAGTACTTC. The resulting protein is CASSLNRDYDYEQYF.